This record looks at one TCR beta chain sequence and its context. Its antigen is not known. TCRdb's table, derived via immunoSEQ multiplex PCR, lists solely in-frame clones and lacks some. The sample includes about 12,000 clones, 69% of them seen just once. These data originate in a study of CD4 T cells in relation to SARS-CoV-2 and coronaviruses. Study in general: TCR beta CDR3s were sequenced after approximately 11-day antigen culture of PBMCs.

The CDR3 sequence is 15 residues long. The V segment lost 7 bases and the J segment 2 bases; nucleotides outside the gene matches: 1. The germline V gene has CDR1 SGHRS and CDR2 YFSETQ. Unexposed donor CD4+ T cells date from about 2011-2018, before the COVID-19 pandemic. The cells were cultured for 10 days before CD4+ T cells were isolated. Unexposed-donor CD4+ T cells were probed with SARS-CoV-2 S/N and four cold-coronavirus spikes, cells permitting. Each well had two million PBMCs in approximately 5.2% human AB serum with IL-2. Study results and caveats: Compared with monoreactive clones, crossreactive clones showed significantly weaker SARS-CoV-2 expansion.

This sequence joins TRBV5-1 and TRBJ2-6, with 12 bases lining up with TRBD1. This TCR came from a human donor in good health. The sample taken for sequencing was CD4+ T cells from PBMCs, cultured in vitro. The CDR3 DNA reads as TGCGCCAGCGGGACAGGGGGCGCTGGGGCCAACGTCCTGACTTTC. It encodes CASGTGGAGANVLTF.